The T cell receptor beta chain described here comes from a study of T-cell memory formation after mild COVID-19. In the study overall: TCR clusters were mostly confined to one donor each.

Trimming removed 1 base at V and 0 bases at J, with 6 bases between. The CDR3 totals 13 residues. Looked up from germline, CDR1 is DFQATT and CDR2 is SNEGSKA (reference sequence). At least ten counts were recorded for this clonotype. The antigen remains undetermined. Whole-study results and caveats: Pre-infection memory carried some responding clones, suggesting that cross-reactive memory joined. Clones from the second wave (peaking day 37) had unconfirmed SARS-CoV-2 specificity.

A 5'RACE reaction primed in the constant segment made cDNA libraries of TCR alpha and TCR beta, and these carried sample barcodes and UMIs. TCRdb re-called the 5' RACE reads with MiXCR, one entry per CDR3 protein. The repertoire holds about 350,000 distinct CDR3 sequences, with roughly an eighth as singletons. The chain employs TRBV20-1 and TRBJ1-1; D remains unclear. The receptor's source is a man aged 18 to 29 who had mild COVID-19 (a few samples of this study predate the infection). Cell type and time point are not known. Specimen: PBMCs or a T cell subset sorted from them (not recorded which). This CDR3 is CSARGSLNTEAFF. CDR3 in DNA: TGCAGTGCTAGAGGCAGTCTGAACACTGAAGCTTTCTTT.